What follows describes a single T cell receptor (beta chain). The antigen it recognizes is unknown. Base qualities are not provided; no much larger clone lies one nucleotide away. The collaborating institutions used their own protocols to collect whole blood in K2EDTA tubes. Collaborator samples were shipped for TCRbeta analysis as frozen whole blood, isolated PBMCs, or DNA extracted from either sample type. TCRbeta CDR3 regions were amplified from genomic DNA by means of the immunoSEQ Assay, a bias-controlled multiplex PCR. In the source study's methods: The number of nucleated cells in each sample was estimated by amplification of reference gene primers within the assay. To quantify the absolute abundance of each unique TCRbeta CDR3 rearrangement, sequence reads were collapsed and filtered. Productive Simpson clonality was computed per sample as the square root of Simpson's diversity index over productive rearrangements. The table comes from immuneACCESS by way of TCRdb, which keeps in-frame sequences with V and J called. Part of the clones is missing from these tables; in studies checked, under half for an unresolved V gene and the rest for unknown reasons. The D gene and trimming were derived from the DNA, and the V and J assignments and clone size from that table. Recorded for this sample are fewer than 90,000 clones; around 75% of them occurred a single time. In total, the top ten clones hold around 4% of the sample.

The record originates from a study of blood T cell repertoires in COVID-19 (dated by TCRdb to about 2020). In terms of the full investigation: Samples covering the acute and convalescent phases of COVID-19 were provided by collaborators in the United States, Italy and Spain. The material from the prospective study consisted of cDNA or gDNA derived from T cells, B-cell-depleted T cells, or PBMCs. Deeply sampled blood TCRbeta repertoires from subjects exposed to, actively infected with, or recovered from COVID-19 were included in the dataset. The repertoires were made available in a free public database intended to serve as a resource for research on the immune response to SARS-CoV-2. The samples were drawn from the first 160 participants of the ongoing ImmuneRACE study and from some 1,300 subjects provided by 6 global collaborators. Sample metadata almost always included a de-identified subject ID, COVID-19 status, age in years and sex. HLA class I and class II types, where available, came from metadata supplied by the sample provider rather than from assay-based typing.

The investigation overall reported the following: The quantity of clinical and demographic metadata differed by source and by participant and was supplied without curation.

The germline V gene specifies MDHEN as CDR1 and SYDVKM as CDR2. Its CDR3 holds 15 amino acids, cysteine through phenylalanine. The CDR3 DNA has 45 bases and is translated from base 1. V is cut back by 6 bases and J by 5 bases, with 7 bases in the junction unmatched. This sequence was found in a woman aged 45-65 years with acute or convalescent COVID-19. The rearranged chain carries TRBV28 and TRBJ1-4; TRBD1 matches 9 bases in the middle. The sequenced material came from peripheral blood. The sequenced DNA is TGTGCCAGCAGCCTCATCGGGACAGGGAATGAAAAACTGTTTTTT. The encoded protein is CASSLIGTGNEKLFF.